Below, 25 T cell receptor beta chains from the same sample are listed, as sequenced in a study of T cell responses to AZD1222 COVID-19 vaccine. Sequenced by immunoSEQ multiplex PCR; TCRdb stores in-frame clones only, minus some. The top ten hold 1.8% of the sample, which has more than 150,000 clones, around nine tenths seen once. This material consisted of peripheral blood, taken on day 0 of AZD1222 vaccination. The receptor set was obtained from an adult in good health.

The CDR3 sequence: CASRTDRLSGNTIYF. CDR3 DNA sequence: TGTGCCAGCAGAACAGACAGACTCTCTGGAAACACCATATATTTT. The V and J genes are TRBV6-5 and TRBJ1-3, with D tentatively TRBD1 (5 bases). V lost 6 bases and J 0 bases, leaving 12 bases between the germline ends. In germline, CDR1 is MNHEY, CDR2 SVGAGI. The CDR3 is 15 amino acids.

The genes are TRBV3-1 (or the pseudogene TRBV3-2) and TRBJ1-1, with 7 bases identical to TRBD1. This CDR3 spans 14 amino acids. Germline trimming cut 5 bases from V and 1 base from J; bases unmatched to any gene: 4. CDR1 is LGHDT and CDR2 is YNNKEL in the germline V gene (reference sequence). The CDR3 sequence: CASSAHRGNTEAFF. The CDR3 nucleotides are TGTGCCAGCAGCGCACACAGGGGGAACACTGAAGCTTTCTTT.

V and J are TRBV7-9 and TRBJ1-4; D is undetermined. Between the trimmed V and J ends, which lost 3 bases and 5 bases, there was a span of 13 bases. The CDR3 extends over 15 amino acids. CDR1 is SEHNR and CDR2 is FQNEAQ in the germline V gene (reference sequence). This CDR3 reads CASSLSELSNEKLFF. CDR3 DNA: TGTGCCAGCAGCTTGTCAGAGCTTTCCAATGAAAAACTGTTTTTT.

This chain joins TRBV19 and TRBJ2-7; 7 nucleotides agree with TRBD1. Looked up from germline, CDR1 is LNHDA and CDR2 is SQIVND (reference sequence). Trimming at V came to 6 bases and at J to 4 bases, leaving 9 bases not matched to a gene. The CDR3 length is 14 residues. CDR3 region: CASSPTGTLYEQYF. CDR3 nucleotide sequence: TGTGCCAGTAGCCCGACAGGGACCTTATACGAGCAGTACTTC. Together with reference TRBV19 and TRBJ2-7, the CDR3 gives the full variable domain: DGGITQSPKYLFRKEGQNVTLSCEQNLNHDAMYWYRQDPGQGLRLIYYSQIVNDFQKGDIAEGYSVSREKKESFPLTVTSAQKNPTAFYLCASSPTGTLYEQYFGPGTRLTVT.

This chain links TRBV7-9 with TRBJ1-2; TRBD1 matches 7 bases. J was trimmed by 4 bases and V by 8 bases; bases with no gene match: 10. CDR3 length: 14 residues. Germline V CDR1 and CDR2: SEHNR, FQNEAQ (reference sequence). The CDR3 sequence: CASALGQRSYGYTF. The CDR3 nucleotides are TGTGCCAGCGCGTTGGGACAGAGGAGCTATGGCTACACCTTC.

The chain links TRBV19 to TRBJ1-3; TRBD1 matches at 7 bases. Per germline, CDR1 LNHDA and CDR2 SQIVND (reference sequence). The CDR3 totals 14 residues. Losses at the gene ends were 9 bases for V and 2 bases for J; bases not matched to a gene: 7. This CDR3 reads CASRRGGTGNTIYF. The CDR3 DNA sequence: TGTGCCAGCCGCAGAGGGGGCACTGGAAACACCATATATTTT.

This clone has a single count. The chain joins TRBV25-1 to TRBJ1-6, with 7 bases lining up with TRBD1. The length of the CDR3 is 15 residues. V was clipped by 2 bases and J by 5 bases; unmatched bases: 3. CDR1 and CDR2 from the germline V gene are MGHDK and SYGVNS. The DNA for the CDR3 is TGTGCCAGCAGTGAAATCGACAGGGATAATTCACCCCTCCACTTT. Translation gives CASSEIDRDNSPLHF.

The gene calls are TRBV7-2 and TRBJ1-6; TRBD1 matches 11 bases. V gave up 2 bases and J gave up 10 bases; unmatched junction bases: 7. In germline, CDR1 is SGHTA, CDR2 FQGNSA. The CDR3 runs 16 residues. CDR3 amino acids: CASSLFGQGATSPLHF. The CDR3 DNA reads as TGTGCCAGCAGCTTATTCGGACAGGGGGCTACATCACCCCTCCACTTT. The whole variable domain, remainder taken from reference TRBV7-2 and TRBJ1-6, is GAGVSQSPSNKVTEKGKDVELRCDPISGHTALYWYRQSLGQGLEFLIYFQGNSAPDKSGLPSDRFSAERTGGSVSTLTIQRTQQEDSAVYLCASSLFGQGATSPLHFGNGTRLTVT.

J is TRBJ1-2 and V is TRBV27; D remains unclear. There are 12 residues in the CDR3. Germline CDR1 reads MNHEY; CDR2 reads SMNVEV (reference sequence). V was cut by 5 bases and J by 2 bases, with 6 bases left in between. As DNA, the CDR3 is TGTGCCAGCAGTCCCCTCAACTATGGCTACACCTTC. This sequence encodes CASSPLNYGYTF.

The chain is built from TRBV5-4 and TRBJ1-1; 7 positions match TRBD1. Trimming cost V 6 bases and J 7 bases; bases outside gene matches: 12. This CDR3 comprises 14 residues. CDR1 and CDR2 from the germline V gene are SGHNT and YYREEE (reference sequence). As DNA, the CDR3 is TGTGCCAGCACCCCCAGACAGGGACCATATGAAGCTTTCTTT. Its protein product is CASTPRQGPYEAFF.

This chain links TRBV4-3 with TRBJ2-7, with 8 bases identical to TRBD1. This CDR3 region has 16 residues. Germline loops: CDR1 LGHNA, CDR2 YSLEER. V trimming: 0 bases; J trimming: 6 bases; junction bases outside the gene matches: 10. The CDR3 region is CASSQDLDRTGSEQYF. The CDR3, as DNA: TGCGCCAGCAGCCAAGATTTAGACCGGACAGGGTCCGAGCAGTACTTC.

The rearrangement uses TRBV5-1 and TRBJ1-5, with D hard to call. CDR3 length: 14 residues. From germline, CDR1 is SGHRS and CDR2 YFSETQ. Trimming removed 0 bases at V and 3 bases at J, with 7 bases between. The CDR3 spells CASSLGPDNQPQHF. Written as DNA, the CDR3 is TGCGCCAGCAGCTTGGGACCTGACAATCAGCCCCAGCATTTT.

This chain connects TRBV5-8 to TRBJ1-1, with D possibly TRBD1 on 6 matching bases. The CDR3 contains 14 residues. Germline-derived CDR1 and CDR2 are SGHTS and YDEGEE. V lost 3 bases to trimming and J lost 1 base, with 10 bases between them. The CDR3 protein is CASSSGVKNTEAFF. Written as DNA, the CDR3 is TGTGCCAGCAGCTCAGGGGTGAAGAACACTGAAGCTTTCTTT. Combining the CDR3 with reference TRBV5-8 and TRBJ1-1 gives the whole variable domain EAGVTQSPTHLIKTRGQQATLRCSPISGHTSVYWYQQALGLGLQFLLWYDEGEERNRGNFPPRFSGRQFPNYSSELNVNALELEDSALYLCASSSGVKNTEAFFGQGTRLTVV.

V is TRBV29-1 and J is TRBJ1-2, with D hard to call. The length of the CDR3 is 14 residues. The germline V and J ends were trimmed by 6 bases and 5 bases, with 19 bases remaining between them. Germline CDR1 SQVTM, CDR2 ANQGSEA. CDR3 protein: CSVLEPDEGYGYTF. The CDR3 DNA sequence: TGCAGCGTGTTGGAGCCGGACGAAGGGTATGGCTACACCTTC. Variable domain in full (rest from reference TRBV29-1 and TRBJ1-2): SAVISQKPSRDICQRGTSLTIQCQVDSQVTMMFWYRQQPGQSLTLIATANQGSEATYESGFVIDKFPISRPNLTFSTLTVSNMSPEDSSIYLCSVLEPDEGYGYTFGSGTRLTVV.

The chain's CDR3 is CASSPDKGVQYF. In nucleotides, the CDR3 is TGTGCCAGCAGCCCGGACAAAGGAGTCCAGTACTTC. The chain joins TRBV7-9 to TRBJ2-5, with a tentative D call TRBD1 (5 bases). V lost 5 bases and J 10 bases, leaving 14 bases between the germline ends. Germline CDR1 reads SEHNR; CDR2 reads FQNEAQ (reference sequence). This CDR3 has 12 amino acids. The full variable domain, its missing parts supplied by reference TRBV7-9 and TRBJ2-5, is DTGVSQNPRHKITKRGQNVTFRCDPISEHNRLYWYRQTLGQGPEFLTYFQNEAQLEKSRLLSDRFSAERPKGSFSTLEIQRTEQGDSAMYLCASSPDKGVQYFGPGTRLLVL.

This chain connects TRBV6-4 to TRBJ2-2, with D possibly TRBD2 on 6 matching bases. The CDR3 loop spans 18 amino acids. The V end was cut by 6 bases, the J end by 5 bases, with 25 bases between. CDR1 is MRHNA and CDR2 is SNTAGT in the germline V gene. The CDR3 bases are TGTGCCAGCAGCCCCCACCCCGGGCTAGCGATGGGGACCGGGGAGCTGTTTTTT. Translating gives CASSPHPGLAMGTGELFF.

V is TRBV7-2 and J is TRBJ1-5; D may be TRBD1 (5 bases). The germline V gene has CDR1 SGHTA and CDR2 FQGNSA. The V end was cut by 5 bases, the J end by 5 bases, with 16 bases between. The CDR3 is 15 amino acids. The CDR3 DNA sequence: TGTGCCAGCAGCCCGAATCGGGGGGGATATCAGCCCCAGCATTTT. It encodes CASSPNRGGYQPQHF.

This clone showed up just once. The J gene is TRBJ1-5, the V gene TRBV2, with no clear D. Trimming removed 7 bases at V and 0 bases at J, with 10 bases between. CDR3 length: 14 residues. Germline CDR1 reads SNHLY; CDR2 reads FYNNEI. The CDR3 DNA reads TGTGCCAGCACCGAGCGCCTTAGCAATCAGCCCCAGCATTTT. Translated, it gives CASTERLSNQPQHF. Looking up the rest from reference TRBV2 and TRBJ1-5 gives the full variable domain: EPEVTQTPSHQVTQMGQEVILRCVPISNHLYFYWYRQILGQKVEFLVSFYNNEISEKSEIFDDQFSVERPDGSNFTLKIRSTKLEDSAMYFCASTERLSNQPQHFGDGTRLSIL.

The rearrangement joins TRBV7-2 to TRBJ2-1; TRBD2 matches 10 bases. The CDR3 extends over 19 amino acids. Germline-derived CDR1 and CDR2 are SGHTA and FQGNSA. After removal of 5 bases from V and 0 bases from J, the junction contained 13 bases not matched to a gene. Here the CDR3 reads CASSVVPLAGLSSYNEQFF. The CDR3 bases are TGTGCCAGCAGCGTAGTGCCACTAGCGGGACTTAGCTCCTACAATGAGCAGTTCTTC.

The chain links TRBV19 to TRBJ1-4, with D unresolved. Germline CDR1 is LNHDA and CDR2 is SQIVND (reference sequence). Between the trimmed V and J ends, which lost 3 bases and 4 bases, there was a span of 12 bases. This CDR3 comprises 15 residues. The CDR3: CASSIFGRYNEKLFF. The CDR3 nucleotides are TGTGCCAGTAGTATCTTCGGACGGTATAATGAAAAACTGTTTTTT.

The genes are TRBV29-1 and TRBJ1-4; perhaps TRBD1 as D (5 bases). Trimming stripped 1 base from V and 7 bases from J, with 13 bases between. The CDR3 runs 14 residues. Germline CDR1 and CDR2: SQVTM and ANQGSEA. The CDR3 DNA reads TGCAGCGTTGAAGGGTTCAGGGTGGGTGAAAAACTGTTTTTT. Translating gives CSVEGFRVGEKLFF. Combining the CDR3 with reference TRBV29-1 and TRBJ1-4 gives the whole variable domain SAVISQKPSRDICQRGTSLTIQCQVDSQVTMMFWYRQQPGQSLTLIATANQGSEATYESGFVIDKFPISRPNLTFSTLTVSNMSPEDSSIYLCSVEGFRVGEKLFFGSGTQLSVL.

This clone has only one observation. The gene calls are TRBV4-3 and TRBJ2-1; 12 bases agree with TRBD2. V dropped 3 bases and J dropped 6; count of bases not matched to a gene: 3. The CDR3 covers 15 residues. Germline CDR1 LGHNA, CDR2 YSLEER. Here the CDR3 DNA reads TGCGCCAGCAGCCATACTAGCGGGGGGCCCAATGAGCAGTTCTTC. Amino acid sequence: CASSHTSGGPNEQFF.

The V gene is TRBV28, the J gene TRBJ1-1, with a weak D call TRBD1 (5 bases). Trimming pared 6 bases from V and 3 bases from J, leaving 14 bases between. From germline, CDR1 is MDHEN and CDR2 SYDVKM. This CDR3 is 14 amino acids long. The CDR3 DNA reads as TGTGCCAGCAGAGAAGGGACGCCCCACACTGAAGCTTTCTTT. Translated: CASREGTPHTEAFF.

The chain links TRBV28 to TRBJ2-5, with TRBD2 matching over 13 bases. Per the germline V gene, CDR1 is MDHEN and CDR2 is SYDVKM. The CDR3 length is 16 residues. V shed 6 bases and J 5 bases; nucleotides not matched to a gene: 9. Here the CDR3 DNA reads TGTGCCAGCAGCTCGGGACTAGCGGGAAATTTTGAGACCCAGTACTTC. It is translated as CASSSGLAGNFETQYF.

The chain combines TRBV25-1 with TRBJ2-7; 7 bases match TRBD2. This CDR3 spans 18 amino acids. J lost 3 bases, V lost 1 base, and 15 bases had no gene match. Per germline, CDR1 MGHDK and CDR2 SYGVNS. CDR3 bases: TGTGCCAGCAGTGAATTACAGACCCTAGGCGGGGGACGCTACGAGCAGTACTTC. Amino acid sequence: CASSELQTLGGGRYEQYF.